Each of the 30 T cell receptor beta chains below was sequenced from the same sample in a study of radiotherapy plus CTLA-4 blockade in lung cancer. Here immunoSEQ multiplex PCR was the method, and the copy in TCRdb shows in-frame clones only, minus some. The sample consists of about 97,000 clones, about 70% of them appearing once. Sequenced here: peripheral blood, sampled from a patient treated with radiotherapy plus ipilimumab. The receptors derive from a human donor with non-small cell lung cancer who had a partial response to radiotherapy plus ipilimumab. Some clones in this sample may be carry-over from other donors' samples.

The rearrangement joins TRBV7-8 to TRBJ1-5; no clear D gene. Germline CDR1 and CDR2: SGHVS and FQNEAQ. This CDR3 is 15 amino acids long. The V end lost 0 bases, the J end lost 7 bases, and 13 bases lay between the germline ends. CDR3 nucleotide sequence: TGTGCCAGCAGCTTAGCATTCGGTCTCGGGCAGCCCCAGCATTTT. Translated: CASSLAFGLGQPQHF.

This clone was detected only a few times. The chain uses TRBV14 and TRBJ1-2; D remains ambiguous. The CDR3 extends over 17 amino acids. The germline V and J ends were trimmed by 1 base and 6 bases, with 21 bases remaining between them. Germline V gives CDR1 SGHDN, CDR2 FVKESK. The CDR3 sequence: CASSQGPVAGLANGYTF. The CDR3 nucleotides read TGTGCCAGCAGCCAAGGTCCCGTCGCAGGTCTGGCGAATGGCTACACCTTC.

The genes are TRBV28 and TRBJ1-1; 8 nucleotides line up with TRBD1. This CDR3 spans 14 amino acids. Germline V gene data show CDR1 as MDHEN and CDR2 as SYDVKM. The V gene end was trimmed by 2 bases and the J gene end by 5 bases; junction bases not matched to a gene: 4. The CDR3 here is CASSLRQGRTEAFF. CDR3 DNA sequence: TGTGCCAGCAGTTTAAGACAGGGGAGGACTGAAGCTTTCTTT.

The rearrangement uses TRBV6-1 and TRBJ1-6, with unresolved D. The germline CDR1 and CDR2 sequences are MNHNS and SASEGT. Trimming cost V 7 bases and J 5 bases, with 9 bases left between them. This CDR3 is 13 amino acids long. The CDR3 bases are TGTGCCAGCAACCGGGTCGATAATTCACCCCTCCACTTT. This sequence encodes CASNRVDNSPLHF.

V and J are TRBV6-5 and TRBJ1-1, with 11 bases matching TRBD1. Unmatched junction bases numbered 11, after V lost 5 bases and J lost 9 bases. Germline V lookup: CDR1 MNHEY, CDR2 SVGAGI. The CDR3 loop spans 15 amino acids. This CDR3 is CASSPIGDRGDKAFF. Written as DNA, the CDR3 is TGTGCCAGCAGTCCGATAGGGGACAGGGGGGATAAAGCTTTCTTT.

The chain combines TRBV5-1 with TRBJ2-5, with D perhaps TRBD1 (5 bases). CDR1 is SGHRS and CDR2 is YFSETQ in the germline V gene. The CDR3 is 15 amino acids. V was pared by 0 bases and J by 4 bases, with 13 bases between. The CDR3 DNA is TGCGCCAGCAGCTTGGTACAGGATAGGTCAGAGACCCAGTACTTC. As protein: CASSLVQDRSETQYF. Filled out from reference TRBV5-1 and TRBJ2-5, the complete variable domain reads KAGVTQTPRYLIKTRGQQVTLSCSPISGHRSVSWYQQTPGQGLQFLFEYFSETQRNKGNFPGRFSGRQFSNSRSEMNVSTLELGDSALYLCASSLVQDRSETQYFGPGTRLLVL.

V and J are TRBV2 and TRBJ2-1; 7 positions agree with TRBD1. The CDR3 sequence is 16 residues long. V was pared by 6 bases and J by 1 base, with 9 bases of the junction left unmatched. Germline values: CDR1 SNHLY, CDR2 FYNNEI. The CDR3 DNA reads as TGTGCCAGCAGAGGACTTGGGGACAGATCCTACAATGAGCAGTTCTTC. Its protein is CASRGLGDRSYNEQFF.

This clone was found a few times. The gene calls are TRBV5-1 and TRBJ1-1; the D gene is possibly TRBD1 (5 bases). With 1 base removed from V and 11 bases from J, the gap between germline ends came to 12 bases. Germline V gene sequence: CDR1 SGHRS, CDR2 YFSETQ. This CDR3 region has 12 residues. The CDR3 DNA follows: TGCGCCAGCAGCTTGCAGGGTGATCGTGCTTTCTTT. Amino acid sequence: CASSLQGDRAFF.

This clone was found once. The genes are TRBV28 and TRBJ1-2, with a weak D call TRBD1 (6 bases). Germline V lookup: CDR1 MDHEN, CDR2 SYDVKM. The CDR3 runs 13 residues. V was pared by 6 bases and J by 7 bases, with 15 bases between. The CDR3 is CASSQTGRTGYTF. CDR3 DNA sequence: TGTGCCAGCAGCCAGACAGGACGGACTGGCTACACCTTC.

V gene TRBV7-9 combines with J gene TRBJ2-7, with unresolved D. CDR1 and CDR2 (germline): SEHNR, FQNEAQ (reference sequence). V lost 0 bases, J lost 0 bases, and 6 bases lay in between. The CDR3 runs to 14 residues. The CDR3 DNA sequence: TGTGCCAGCAGCTTAGCGGCCAGCTCCTACGAGCAGTACTTC. Protein sequence: CASSLAASSYEQYF.

This clone was counted once. The chain recombines TRBV27 with TRBJ2-6; the D gene is possibly TRBD1 (7 bases). The CDR3 totals 19 residues. Germline values: CDR1 MNHEY, CDR2 SMNVEV (reference sequence). The germline V and J ends were trimmed by 8 bases and 0 bases, with 23 bases remaining between them. The CDR3 spells CASPLRDSRRLSGANVLTF. The CDR3 DNA reads as TGTGCCAGCCCACTGCGGGACAGCCGGCGGCTCTCTGGGGCCAACGTCCTGACTTTC.

The chain links TRBV15 to TRBJ2-5; possibly TRBD1 for D (6 bases). The CDR3 extends over 15 amino acids. Trimming took 1 base from V and 5 from J, leaving 14 bases between them. Germline lookup yields CDR1 LNHNV and CDR2 YYDKDF (reference sequence). CDR3 nucleotide sequence: TGTGCCACCAGCAGAGTTTTACAGGGTGAGGAGACCCAGTACTTC. Encoded protein: CATSRVLQGEETQYF.

V is TRBV27 and J is TRBJ2-5; 14 bases match TRBD2. The CDR3 loop spans 17 amino acids. V was pared by 5 bases and J by 3 bases, with 8 bases of the junction left unmatched. Germline V gene data show CDR1 as MNHEY and CDR2 as SMNVEV (reference sequence). Here the CDR3 DNA reads TGTGCCAGCAGTCGGACTAGCGGGAGGACATGGGAAGAGACCCAGTACTTC. It specifies CASSRTSGRTWEETQYF.

J is TRBJ1-2 and V is TRBV9; D is possibly TRBD1 (6 bases). The CDR3 runs to 15 residues. The V and J ends lost 4 bases and 8 bases respectively, with 21 bases between them. The germline CDR1 and CDR2 sequences are SGDLS and YYNGEE. The CDR3 is CASSPQTGSGRGYTF. The CDR3, as DNA: TGTGCCAGCAGCCCTCAGACAGGCAGCGGACGAGGCTACACCTTC. Together with reference TRBV9 and TRBJ1-2, the CDR3 gives the full variable domain: DSGVTQTPKHLITATGQRVTLRCSPRSGDLSVYWYQQSLDQGLQFLIQYYNGEERAKGNILERFSAQQFPDLHSELNLSSLELGDSALYFCASSPQTGSGRGYTFGSGTRLTVV.

V is TRBV7-8 and J is TRBJ2-2; D is unclear. V lost 1 base and J lost 0, with 6 bases in between. This CDR3 is 15 amino acids long. The germline V gene encodes CDR1 SGHVS and CDR2 FQNEAQ. The DNA of the CDR3 is TGTGCCAGCAGCTTAGGGCCAACGAACACCGGGGAGCTGTTTTTT. Its protein product is CASSLGPTNTGELFF. Variable domain in full (rest from reference TRBV7-8 and TRBJ2-2): GAGVSQSPRYKVAKRGQDVALRCDPISGHVSLFWYQQALGQGPEFLTYFQNEAQLDKSGLPSDRFFAERPEGSVSTLKIQRTQQEDSAVYLCASSLGPTNTGELFFGEGSRLTVL.

Comments on this clone: The junction departs from germline at one end; a sequencing error may be responsible. The CDR3 DNA is TGTGCCAGCAGTATAGAATACCTAGCGGGGGGCGGCACCGGGGAGCTGTTTTTT. Translating it yields CASSIEYLAGGGTGELFF. The chain has TRBV19 and TRBJ2-2; 11 nucleotides align to TRBD2. The CDR3 is 18 residues long. Per germline, CDR1 LNHDA and CDR2 SQIVND (reference sequence).

The genes are TRBV19 and TRBJ1-4, with D uncertain. The CDR3 sequence is 12 residues long. Per germline, CDR1 LNHDA and CDR2 SQIVND (reference sequence). The germline V and J ends were trimmed by 3 bases and 7 bases, with 6 bases remaining between them. CDR3 nucleotide sequence: TGTGCCAGTAGTATTCGGGGTGAAAAACTGTTTTTT. Translating gives CASSIRGEKLFF.

This chain uses TRBV27 with TRBJ2-1; 11 bases fit TRBD1. This CDR3 has 14 residues. Germline V CDR1 and CDR2: MNHEY, SMNVEV (reference sequence). V gave up 4 bases and J gave up 7 bases; unmatched junction bases: 3. CDR3 sequence reads: CASSWDRGMNEQFF. The CDR3 coding sequence is TGTGCCAGCAGTTGGGACAGGGGGATGAATGAGCAGTTCTTC.

The rearrangement links TRBV5-6 to TRBJ1-6; D possibly corresponds to TRBD1 (5 bases). The CDR3 is made up of 15 amino acids. V lost 6 bases and J lost 7, with 17 bases in between. Germline V CDR1 and CDR2: SGHDT, YYEEEE. The CDR3 sequence: CASNLLGQNNSPLHF. Here the CDR3 DNA reads TGTGCCAGCAACCTATTGGGGCAGAACAATTCACCCCTCCACTTT.

The chain recombines TRBV7-2 with TRBJ2-5, with TRBD1 matching over 9 bases. Germline V gives CDR1 SGHTA, CDR2 FQGNSA. The CDR3 consists of 13 residues. V shed 5 bases, J shed 7 bases, and the junction held 5 bases outside the gene matches. The CDR3 here is CASSPGQGTTQYF. CDR3 DNA sequence: TGTGCCAGCAGCCCTGGACAGGGGACGACCCAGTACTTC.

Many counts were recorded for this clone. This chain joins TRBV10-1 and TRBJ1-4; D is unclear. CDR1 and CDR2 from the germline V gene are WNHNN and SYGVQD (reference sequence). Deletions cut 0 bases from V and 8 bases from J, with 13 bases between. CDR3 length equals 15 residues. The chain's CDR3 is CASSESGRAGEKLFF. The CDR3 nucleotides are TGCGCCAGCAGTGAGTCCGGTCGCGCGGGAGAAAAACTGTTTTTT.

This clone showed up just a few times. This chain connects TRBV5-1 to TRBJ2-3; 9 nucleotides agree with TRBD2. The junction had 5 bases not matched to a gene; V was cut back by 4 bases and J by 5 bases. The CDR3 consists of 14 residues. Germline CDR1 reads SGHRS; CDR2 reads YFSETQ. CDR3 DNA sequence: TGCGCCAGCAGCCTGGGACTAGCCTTAGATACGCAGTATTTT. Amino acids: CASSLGLALDTQYF.

The chain carries TRBV11-3 and TRBJ2-3, with D possibly TRBD2 on 5 matching bases. Germline V gives CDR1 SGHNT, CDR2 YENEEA. Trimming cost V 1 base and J 2 bases, with 7 bases left between them. The CDR3 consists of 14 residues. Written as DNA, the CDR3 is TGTGCCAGCAGCTTAGGGGAGACCACAGATACGCAGTATTTT. Its translation is CASSLGETTDTQYF.

As regards this clone: Other DNA sequences in the sample encode the same CDR3. This chain uses TRBV18 with TRBJ2-1, with 9 bases identical to TRBD1. Unmatched junction bases numbered 3, after V lost 3 bases and J lost 6 bases. The CDR3 covers 14 residues. Germline assignment: CDR1 KGHSH and CDR2 LQKENI. CDR3 DNA: TGTGCCAGCTCACCCCGGGGACAGGGCAATGAGCAGTTCTTC. Translated: CASSPRGQGNEQFF.

The chain has TRBV11-1 and TRBJ1-1, with a tentative D call TRBD1 (6 bases). The ends were cut back, 3 bases at V and 4 bases at J, with 9 bases in the middle. Germline V lookup: CDR1 SGHAT, CDR2 FQDESV (reference sequence). The CDR3 consists of 13 residues. The DNA of the CDR3 is TGTGCCAGCAGCTTCGGGGGGCTCACTGAAGCTTTCTTT. Protein sequence: CASSFGGLTEAFF. The complete variable domain, with remaining parts taken from reference TRBV11-1 and TRBJ1-1, reads EAEVAQSPRYKITEKSQAVAFWCDPISGHATLYWYRQILGQGPELLVQFQDESVVDDSQLPKDRFSAERLKGVDSTLKIQPAELGDSAMYLCASSFGGLTEAFFGQGTRLTVV.

The chain joins TRBV29-1 to TRBJ2-1; tentative D call: TRBD2 (6 bases). Germline V lookup: CDR1 SQVTM, CDR2 ANQGSEA. With 8 bases removed from V and 4 bases from J, the gap between germline ends came to 18 bases. This CDR3 contains 14 residues. CDR3: CSSTDWRDYNEQFF. CDR3 bases: TGCAGCTCAACCGACTGGCGGGATTACAATGAGCAGTTCTTC.

This clone was recorded a few times. The V and J genes are TRBV18 and TRBJ2-7, with 8 bases fitting TRBD1. The CDR3 consists of 13 residues. V lost 5 bases and J lost 6; bases outside the gene matches: 6. CDR1 and CDR2 from the germline V gene are KGHSH and LQKENI. CDR3 amino acids: CASSGQGRREQYF. The CDR3 DNA reads TGTGCCAGCTCAGGACAGGGTCGGCGCGAGCAGTACTTC.

V usage is TRBV7-8 and J usage is TRBJ1-2, with TRBD1 matching over 8 bases. The trim removed 1 base at V and 14 bases at J, leaving 12 bases unmatched. The germline CDR1 and CDR2 sequences are SGHVS and FQNEAQ. The CDR3 is 14 amino acids. This CDR3 is CASSLGRTGGSRTF. Here the CDR3 DNA reads TGTGCCAGCAGCTTAGGTCGAACAGGGGGAAGCCGAACCTTC.

The chain carries TRBV29-1 and TRBJ1-1, with D perhaps matching TRBD1 (5 bases). Germline V gene data show CDR1 as SQVTM and CDR2 as ANQGSEA. The CDR3 spans 14 residues. Trimming cost V 1 base and J 6 bases, with 15 bases left between them. This CDR3 is CSVEGQGVVAEAFF. The CDR3 region has the DNA TGCAGCGTTGAAGGGCAGGGCGTTGTGGCTGAAGCTTTCTTT.

This clone was counted between two and nine times. The chain recombines TRBV5-1 with TRBJ1-4; 10 nucleotides align to TRBD1. V trimming: 4 bases; J trimming: 8 bases; junction bases outside the gene matches: 5. The CDR3 is 14 amino acids. Germline lookup yields CDR1 SGHRS and CDR2 YFSETQ. The CDR3 region has the DNA TGCGCCAGCAGCCCGGACAGGGGGAGGGAAAAACTGTTTTTT. This gives the protein CASSPDRGREKLFF.